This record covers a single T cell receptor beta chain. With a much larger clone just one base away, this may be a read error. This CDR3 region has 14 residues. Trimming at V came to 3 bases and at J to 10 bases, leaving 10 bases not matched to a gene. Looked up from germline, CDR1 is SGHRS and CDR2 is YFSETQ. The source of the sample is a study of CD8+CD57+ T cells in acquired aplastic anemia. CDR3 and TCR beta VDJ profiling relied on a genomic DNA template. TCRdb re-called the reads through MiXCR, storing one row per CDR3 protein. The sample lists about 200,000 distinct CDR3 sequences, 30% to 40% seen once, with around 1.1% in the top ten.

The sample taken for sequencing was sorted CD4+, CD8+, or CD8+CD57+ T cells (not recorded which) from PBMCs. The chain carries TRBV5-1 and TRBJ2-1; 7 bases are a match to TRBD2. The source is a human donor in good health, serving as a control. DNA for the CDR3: TGCGCCAGCAGCTCCGGGACTACGATCTACGAGCAGTTCTTC. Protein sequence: CASSSGTTIYEQFF.